The source of this T cell receptor (beta chain) is a study of T cells expressing NK-cell markers. Overall study context: Researchers got TCR beta repertoires out of sorted CD3+CD56+NKG2C+, CD3+CD56+NKG2C- and CD3+CD56-NKG2C+ T cells.

Reprocessing the 5' RACE reads, TCRdb reports a single entry for every CDR3 protein and omits DNA. The sample's table shows about 370,000 distinct CDR3 sequences. This CDR3 spans 18 amino acids. The V gene's germline CDR1 is SEHNR and CDR2 FQNEAQ (reference sequence). The sequenced material came from blood T cells: a sorted CD56 or NKG2C T cell subset, CD4+ or CD8+ T cells, or bulk PBMC T cells (not recorded which). The chain uses TRBV7-9 and TRBJ2-2; as DNA is missing, the TRBD2 call by TCRdb cannot be tested. The TCR comes from a woman in her forties or fifties in good health. CDR3 residues: CASSFPESTSGNTGELFF.